The rows below give T cell receptor beta chains drawn from one sample of a study of cytomegalovirus exposure and HLA in healthy donors. Generated by immunoSEQ multiplex PCR, the TCRdb table keeps only in-frame clones and is missing some. This sample has about 85,000 clones, with 80% found just once. Material for sequencing was PBMCs. The receptors stem from a man aged 45-65 years in good health and CMV-seropositive. Both conserved end residues are part of each CDR3. A D gene is named only where the DNA matches it firmly. Expanded clones get a size class; other rows say once, few or many, or leave the size out.

v_call,j_call,d_call,clone_size,cdr3_aa,cdr3_nt
TRBV18,TRBJ2-2,.,.,CASSPGAVPPNTGELFF,TGTGCCAGCTCACCAGGGGCGGTACCACCGAACACCGGGGAGCTGTTTTTT
TRBV21-1,TRBJ1-2,.,few,CASSFAKIRTGDYGYTF,TGTGCCAGCAGCTTCGCGAAGATCAGGACGGGGGACTATGGCTACACCTTC
TRBV7-6,TRBJ2-3,TRBD1,.,CASSLGRGQRTDTQYF,TGTGCCAGCAGCTTAGGTAGGGGACAGCGCACAGATACGCAGTATTTT
TRBV5-1,TRBJ1-4,.,.,CASSLQGSEKLFF,TGCGCCAGCAGCTTGCAGGGGAGTGAAAAACTGTTTTTT
TRBV5-3,TRBJ2-6,.,once,CARTLWGRTGANVLTF,TGTGCCAGAACCCTTTGGGGGAGGACCGGGGCCAACGTCCTGACTTTC
TRBV5-4,TRBJ2-5,TRBD2,.,CASSSRPGLAEWEQYF,TGTGCCAGCAGCTCGCGGCCGGGACTAGCGGAATGGGAGCAGTACTTC
TRBV4-3,TRBJ2-7,.,.,CASSQDLAFSYEQYF,TGCGCCAGCAGCCAGGACCTAGCATTCTCCTACGAGCAGTACTTC
TRBV6-5,TRBJ1-5,.,.,CASKEGQGGNQPQHF,TGTGCCAGCAAGGAGGGGCAAGGGGGCAATCAGCCCCAGCATTTT
TRBV9,TRBJ2-1,TRBD2,.,CASSLTSGLYNEQFF,TGTGCCAGCAGCTTGACTAGCGGGCTCTACAATGAGCAGTTCTTC
TRBV5-1,TRBJ2-5,TRBD2,few,CASSLTSGETQYF,TGCGCCAGCAGCTTGACTAGCGGCGAGACCCAGTACTTC
TRBV2,TRBJ1-4,TRBD1,.,CASERGRGEKLFF,TGTGCCAGCGAGAGGGGGCGAGGTGAAAAACTGTTTTTT
TRBV10-1,TRBJ2-3,.,few,CASSEWPGEDTQYF,TGCGCCAGCAGTGAGTGGCCGGGTGAGGATACGCAGTATTTT
TRBV5-1,TRBJ1-1,TRBD1,.,CASSGTGTGQTEAFF,TGCGCCAGCAGCGGGACCGGGACAGGGCAGACTGAAGCTTTCTTT
TRBV4-3,TRBJ2-1,TRBD2,.,CASSQDYGLAHYNEQFF,TGCGCCAGCAGCCAAGATTATGGACTAGCGCATTACAATGAGCAGTTCTTC
TRBV5-8,TRBJ1-2,TRBD1,.,CASSYRGRNGYTF,TGTGCCAGCAGCTACAGGGGGCGGAATGGCTACACCTTC
TRBV5-3,TRBJ2-5,.,.,CARGFRVREEETQYF,TGTGCCAGAGGTTTCAGGGTCAGGGAAGAAGAGACCCAGTACTTC